One sample yielded the 8 T cell receptor beta chains listed below, sequenced in a study of T cell changes during pregnancy in multiple sclerosis. Data came from immunoSEQ multiplex PCR; TCRdb stores just in-frame clones and leaves some out. The sample contains 48,000 or so clones, 85% to 95% of which appear only once. The source was CD4+ T cells from peripheral blood mononuclear cells, collected in the second trimester of pregnancy. Source of these receptors: a female donor in good health, enrolled as a control in a pregnancy study.

The chain joins TRBV19 to TRBJ2-7, with 8 bases matching TRBD2. The V gene's germline CDR1 is LNHDA and CDR2 SQIVND (reference sequence). V lost 3 bases and J lost 5; bases outside the gene matches: 12. The CDR3 has 16 residues. The CDR3 is CASSIQRVAGRDEQYF. CDR3 nucleotides: TGTGCCAGTAGTATCCAACGGGTAGCGGGAAGGGACGAGCAGTACTTC.

This chain connects TRBV4-2 to TRBJ2-5; 11 bases map to TRBD2. Germline V CDR1 and CDR2: LGHNA, YNFKEQ. V was pared by 3 bases and J by 7 bases, with 7 bases of the junction left unmatched. The CDR3 contains 15 residues. Here the CDR3 reads CASSHTSGGSGTQYF. As DNA, the CDR3 is TGTGCCAGCAGCCACACTAGCGGGGGAAGCGGGACCCAGTACTTC.

V and J are TRBV6-5 and TRBJ2-7; D may be TRBD1 (6 bases). This CDR3 contains 14 residues. Trimming left V 2 bases short and J 5 bases short, with 13 bases between. In germline, CDR1 is MNHEY, CDR2 SVGAGI. CDR3 sequence reads: CASSYRGSYDEQYF. CDR3 nucleotide sequence: TGTGCCAGCAGTTACAGGGGGAGTTACGACGAGCAGTACTTC.

The genes are TRBV6-6 and TRBJ1-1; 11 bases match TRBD1. The CDR3 runs to 14 residues. Germline lookup yields CDR1 MNHNY and CDR2 SVGAGI (reference sequence). The V and J ends lost 7 bases and 8 bases, in that order; junction bases with no gene match: 9. The CDR3 here is CASIRDRGYWEAFF. For the CDR3, the DNA is TGTGCCAGCATAAGGGACAGGGGGTACTGGGAAGCTTTCTTT.

This clone was seen a single time. This rearrangement joins TRBV5-4 to TRBJ2-1; 8 nucleotides match TRBD2. Unmatched junction bases numbered 11, after V lost 2 bases and J lost 4 bases. This CDR3 has 17 amino acids. Germline CDR1 SGHNT, CDR2 YYREEE (reference sequence). The CDR3 spells CASSFAPPAGVYNEQFF. The DNA of the CDR3 is TGTGCCAGCAGCTTCGCCCCCCCAGCGGGGGTTTACAATGAGCAGTTCTTC.

The chain carries TRBV4-3 and TRBJ2-7; D might be TRBD2 (5 bases). The length of the CDR3 is 14 residues. Trimming took off 0 bases at V and 4 bases at J, with 10 bases between the two ends. Looked up from germline, CDR1 is LGHNA and CDR2 is YSLEER. The CDR3 DNA follows: TGCGCCAGCAGCCAAGATCTACGGGGTTACGAGCAGTACTTC. The encoded protein is CASSQDLRGYEQYF.

The chain uses TRBV5-4 and TRBJ2-7, with 7 nucleotides matching TRBD2. Trimming at V came to 4 bases and at J to 5 bases, leaving 21 bases not matched to a gene. There are 18 residues in the CDR3. Germline V gene lookup returns CDR1 SGHNT and CDR2 YYREEE (reference sequence). The CDR3 nucleotides are TGTGCCAGCAGCAACTCTCCCCAAGCGGGATCGGGGGAGGACGAGCAGTACTTC. Translating it yields CASSNSPQAGSGEDEQYF.

The count of this clone is one. The chain employs TRBV28 and TRBJ2-3, with 10 bases aligning to TRBD2. With V trimmed by 4 bases and J by 1 base, 5 bases remained unmatched. CDR1 and CDR2 (germline): MDHEN, SYDVKM. The CDR3 has 16 residues. DNA for the CDR3: TGTGCCAGCAGTTCTCTAGCGGGAGTTCGCACAGATACGCAGTATTTT. This codes for CASSSLAGVRTDTQYF.